This T cell receptor beta chain was observed in a study of blood T cell repertoires in COVID-19. With 4 bases removed from V and 0 bases from J, the gap between germline ends came to 11 bases. Germline assignment: CDR1 SGHRS and CDR2 YFSETQ. The CDR3 covers 15 residues. This clone was observed once. Repertoires were generated with immunoSEQ multiplex PCR, while TCRdb's copy carries only in-frame clones and drops some. Found here are approximately 180,000 clones, about 90% of them singletons; the top ten hold 1.2%. The rearrangement links TRBV5-1 to TRBJ1-5, with D possibly TRBD1 on 6 matching bases. The receptor was derived from a human donor with acute COVID-19. The donor label of this sample is uncertain. Sequencing input: PBMCs or T cells enriched from blood (not recorded which). CDR3 DNA sequence: TGCGCCAGCAGCCCTACAGGGCGTAGCAATCAGCCCCAGCATTTT. Amino acid sequence: CASSPTGRSNQPQHF. The variable domain in full, completed from reference TRBV5-1 and TRBJ1-5, reads KAGVTQTPRYLIKTRGQQVTLSCSPISGHRSVSWYQQTPGQGLQFLFEYFSETQRNKGNFPGRFSGRQFSNSRSEMNVSTLELGDSALYLCASSPTGRSNQPQHFGDGTRLSIL.